This TCR beta chain was profiled in a study of early T cells in non-severe SARS-CoV-2 infection. At the level of the study: Unsorted whole blood bulk RNA was sequenced, with unpaired chains.

cDNA molecules, individually, were tagged with unique molecular identifiers. TCRdb fed the 5' RACE reads into MiXCR, producing one record per CDR3 protein. The sample records roughly 32,000 distinct CDR3 sequences, 3.9% being singletons. At least ten counts were recorded for this clonotype. CDR1 is MNHEY, CDR2 SVGEGT, per germline. V shed 6 bases, J shed 3 bases, and the junction held 14 bases outside the gene matches. The CDR3 is 16 residues long. The specimen was whole blood. The gene calls are TRBV6-2 or TRBV6-3 and TRBJ2-7, with 7 bases matching TRBD1. The origin of this receptor is an adult who was a healthcare worker with PCR-confirmed SARS-CoV-2 infection or an uninfected control (not recorded which). CDR3 sequence reads: CASSPPSSGTDYEQYF. The DNA of the CDR3 is TGTGCCAGCAGCCCTCCCTCTAGTGGGACAGACTACGAGCAGTACTTC.